Listed here are 4 T cell receptor beta chains from one sample, sequenced in a study of T-cell memory formation after mild COVID-19. TCRdb re-derived calls from the 5' RACE reads in MiXCR, one entry per CDR3 protein. The sample yields some 320,000 distinct CDR3 sequences, approximately 15% seen once. Sequencing was performed on PBMCs or a T cell subset sorted from them (not recorded which). Receptors originate from a young man who had mild COVID-19 (a few samples of this study predate the infection). Cell type and time point are not known.

This clonotype was seen a few times. The rearrangement links TRBV6-5 to TRBJ2-7; D might be TRBD2 (5 bases). Germline V CDR1 and CDR2: MNHEY, SVGAGI. This CDR3 has 14 residues. Deletions cut 5 bases from V and 3 bases from J, with 14 bases between. The CDR3 nucleotides read TGTGCCAGCAGTCCGGGATGGGGTAACTACGAGCAGTACTTC. Its translation is CASSPGWGNYEQYF.

There are a few counts of this clonotype. V gene TRBV2 combines with J gene TRBJ2-5, with D maybe TRBD2 (6 bases). The germline V gene has CDR1 SNHLY and CDR2 FYNNEI. V was trimmed by 3 bases and J by 5 bases, leaving 13 bases between them. The CDR3 totals 14 residues. The CDR3 spells CASSEQARGETQYF. The DNA of the CDR3 is TGTGCCAGCAGTGAGCAGGCCCGGGGGGAGACCCAGTACTTC.

This clonotype was detected many times. The CDR3 loop is CASSLSGRSTDTQYF. The CDR3, as DNA: TGTGCCAGCAGCTTAAGTGGGAGAAGCACAGATACGCAGTATTTT. The rearrangement links TRBV7-2 to TRBJ2-3, with D maybe TRBD2 (5 bases). The CDR3 consists of 15 residues. Germline loops: CDR1 SGHTA, CDR2 FQGNSA. The V gene lost 2 bases and the J gene lost 0 bases, with 9 bases spanning the gap.

CDR3 sequence (DNA): TGTGCCAGCAGCTTAGGACGATCAGGGGTGAGGTTCTACGAGCAGTACTTC. Amino acid sequence: CASSLGRSGVRFYEQYF. The rearrangement links TRBV7-9 to TRBJ2-7; tentatively, D is TRBD1 (6 bases). The CDR3 sequence is 17 residues long. CDR1 is SEHNR, CDR2 FQNEAQ, per germline (reference sequence). Trimming cost V 1 base and J 3 bases, with 19 bases left between them.